This TCR beta chain is drawn from a study of shared clonotypes between healthy human individuals. Produced via immunoSEQ multiplex PCR; TCRdb's table is partial and in-frame only. The table has about 1,800,000 clones, approximately 95% seen once. Germline CDR1 SNHLY, CDR2 FYNNEI. The CDR3 loop spans 15 amino acids. The V end lost 5 bases, the J end lost 0 bases, and 13 bases lay between the germline ends. In the naive CD8 group, cells lacked CD45RO and were positively selected for CCR7, so terminally differentiated effector memory CD45RA+ cells were left out. The chain links TRBV2 to TRBJ1-2; unclear D gene. The source material was naive CD8+ T cells sorted from blood. The receptor's source is a young man in good health. CDR3 DNA sequence: TGTGCCAGCAGTCCAGGTTACCCGACTAACTATGGCTACACCTTC. Residues: CASSPGYPTNYGYTF.